These 30 T cell receptor beta chains share one sample of origin, sequenced in a study of T-cell reconstitution after alpha-beta-depleted transplantation in children. The TCRbeta library was prepared with unique molecular identifiers. TCRdb recomputed calls from the PCR reads with MiXCR, one row per CDR3 protein. Seen here are around 360,000 distinct CDR3 sequences, 9% to 12% observed once, and the top ten hold 2% to 2.5%. This specimen was PBMCs from the stem cell graft donor, taken from the stem cell graft. Every receptor here comes from a human donor who donated a stem cell graft to a child with acute lymphoblastic leukemia.

In this sample, this clonotype turned up a few times. This sequence joins TRBV6-2 or TRBV6-3 and TRBJ2-7; 7 nucleotides line up with TRBD2. CDR1 MNHEY and CDR2 SVGEGT come from the germline V gene. CDR3 size: 16 residues. Trimming took 0 bases from V and 6 from J; bases not matched to a gene: 11. The CDR3 sequence: CASSYSFSGGEGEQYF. For the CDR3, the DNA is TGTGCCAGCAGTTACTCGTTTTCGGGAGGAGAGGGCGAGCAGTACTTC.

This clonotype turned up a few times. This rearrangement joins TRBV12-3 or TRBV12-4 to TRBJ2-5, with 8 nucleotides matching TRBD2. CDR3 length equals 17 residues. After removal of 3 bases from V and 0 bases from J, the junction contained 9 bases not matched to a gene. The CDR3 DNA reads TGTGCCAGCAGTTTCGCCGTTCGGGAGGGTAACCAAGAGACCCAGTACTTC. This translates into CASSFAVREGNQETQYF.

Ten or more counts support this clonotype. V usage is TRBV9 and J usage is TRBJ2-1; a weak D match, TRBD2 (6 bases). CDR1 SGDLS and CDR2 YYNGEE come from the germline V gene. V was cut by 0 bases and J by 1 base, with 8 bases left in between. This CDR3 has 15 amino acids. The CDR3 here is CASSVGSGSYNEQFF. CDR3 in DNA: TGTGCCAGCAGCGTAGGGAGCGGGTCCTACAATGAGCAGTTCTTC.

This clonotype appeared a few times. This chain uses TRBV4-1 with TRBJ2-7; perhaps TRBD2 as D (5 bases). V lost 1 base and J lost 3, with 7 bases in between. From germline, CDR1 is MGHRA and CDR2 YSYEKL. CDR3 length: 13 amino acids. This chain's CDR3 is CASSQGLNYEQYF. The CDR3 nucleotides read TGCGCCAGCAGCCAAGGACTAAACTACGAGCAGTACTTC.

This sequence joins TRBV12-3 or TRBV12-4 and TRBJ2-7; 9 nucleotides agree with TRBD1. The CDR3 length is 15 residues. After removal of 7 bases from V and 5 bases from J, the junction contained 12 bases not matched to a gene. The CDR3 bases are TGTGCCAGCACCCTAGAAGGACAGGGGTTCCACGAGCAGTACTTC. Translation: CASTLEGQGFHEQYF.

This clonotype has more than one count but fewer than ten. The J gene is TRBJ2-3, the V gene TRBV7-3; 8 bases agree with TRBD2. The CDR3 has 16 residues. The V gene end was trimmed by 2 bases and the J gene end by 2 bases; junction bases not matched to a gene: 6. The germline gives CDR1 SGHTA, CDR2 FQGTGA. CDR3 bases: TGTGCCAGCAGCTTACTCGGGAGGGGGGCCACAGATACGCAGTATTTT. This translates into CASSLLGRGATDTQYF.

This clonotype was picked up a small number of times. V and J are TRBV9 and TRBJ2-3, with 10 positions matching TRBD2. CDR1 and CDR2 from the germline V gene are SGDLS and YYNGEE. The CDR3 contains 15 residues. The junction had 2 bases not matched to a gene; V was cut back by 0 bases and J by 4 bases. The CDR3 DNA reads as TGTGCCAGCAGCGTAGGGACTAGCGGTGCAGATACGCAGTATTTT. It translates to CASSVGTSGADTQYF.

This clonotype occurred a few times. This chain connects TRBV27 to TRBJ2-1; 10 bases line up with TRBD2. The germline V gene encodes CDR1 MNHEY and CDR2 SMNVEV (reference sequence). With V trimmed by 2 bases and J by 8 bases, 6 bases remained unmatched. The CDR3 runs to 15 residues. CDR3 in DNA: TGTGCCAGCAGTTTACAAGCGGGAGGGGTCCATGAGCAGTTCTTC. Translation: CASSLQAGGVHEQFF.

The gene calls are TRBV29-1 and TRBJ1-2, with no clear D. This CDR3 spans 13 amino acids. V was clipped by 4 bases and J by 8 bases, with 17 bases between them. The germline gives CDR1 SQVTM, CDR2 ANQGSEA. The CDR3 DNA follows: TGCAGCGTTGTACAGTTTGCCACGGGGGGCTACACCTTC. As protein: CSVVQFATGGYTF.

This clonotype was seen many times. This sequence joins TRBV29-1 and TRBJ2-3; tentative D call: TRBD2 (6 bases). V was pared by 3 bases and J by 3 bases, with 7 bases between. From germline, CDR1 is SQVTM and CDR2 ANQGSEA. This CDR3 has 12 residues. CDR3 sequence reads: CSVEEGTDTQYF. CDR3 DNA: TGCAGCGTTGAGGAGGGAACAGATACGCAGTATTTT.

J is TRBJ2-7 and V is TRBV5-1; a possible D gene is TRBD2 (5 bases). Deletions cut 6 bases from V and 2 bases from J, with 15 bases between. The CDR3 runs to 14 residues. Germline lookup yields CDR1 SGHRS and CDR2 YFSETQ. CDR3 bases: TGCGCCAGCAAACCCCCGGGGTCCACCTACGAGCAGTACTTC. Translated, it gives CASKPPGSTYEQYF.

This clonotype was counted between two and nine times. The rearrangement joins TRBV7-3 to TRBJ1-2; the D gene is possibly TRBD1 (5 bases). The V gene lost 3 bases and the J gene lost 8 bases, with 16 bases spanning the gap. This CDR3 region has 14 residues. Germline-derived CDR1 and CDR2 are SGHTA and FQGTGA. CDR3 residues: CASSLNPDTRGYTF. CDR3 nucleotides: TGTGCCAGCAGCTTGAACCCGGACACAAGGGGCTACACCTTC.

The chain combines TRBV28 with TRBJ2-3; 12 bases align to TRBD2. The CDR3 is made up of 18 amino acids. Germline V lookup: CDR1 MDHEN, CDR2 SYDVKM. J lost 3 bases, V lost 10 bases, and 17 bases had no gene match. The CDR3 is CATLPPHGLAGTTDTQYF. The CDR3 region has the DNA TGTGCCACCCTCCCCCCACACGGACTAGCGGGAACGACAGATACGCAGTATTTT.

The chain recombines TRBV27 with TRBJ1-2, with a tentative D call TRBD1 (6 bases). Between the trimmed V and J ends, which lost 3 bases and 8 bases, there was a span of 13 bases. The germline gives CDR1 MNHEY, CDR2 SMNVEV (reference sequence). CDR3 size: 13 residues. CDR3 in amino acids: CASSFRGAEGYTF. The CDR3 coding sequence is TGTGCCAGCAGTTTTCGGGGGGCGGAAGGCTACACCTTC.

This clonotype turned up a few times. This chain links TRBV7-6 with TRBJ2-1, with a weak D call TRBD2 (6 bases). CDR1 is SGHVS and CDR2 is FNYEAQ in the germline V gene. Trimming shortened V by 1 base and J by 0 bases, and 25 bases separated the two germline ends. The CDR3 loop spans 21 amino acids. Here the CDR3 DNA reads TGTGCCAGCAGCTTAGTCGGTTGGGGCCATACTAGCCGGAGCTCCTACAATGAGCAGTTCTTC. This translates into CASSLVGWGHTSRSSYNEQFF.

This clonotype was seen many times. This chain joins TRBV29-1 and TRBJ2-1; 9 bases match TRBD1. Losses at the gene ends were 7 bases for V and 7 bases for J; bases not matched to a gene: 5. The CDR3 extends over 12 amino acids. Germline V CDR1 and CDR2: SQVTM, ANQGSEA. CDR3 nucleotides: TGCAGCGCCGGGACAGGGCCGAATGAGCAGTTCTTC. It is translated as CSAGTGPNEQFF.

This rearrangement joins TRBV29-1 to TRBJ1-1; D gene uncertain. Germline V lookup: CDR1 SQVTM, CDR2 ANQGSEA. The CDR3 extends over 11 amino acids. V was trimmed by 7 bases and J by 7 bases, leaving 13 bases between them. CDR3 nucleotide sequence: TGCAGCGGAAATACACGAGTTGAAGCTTTCTTT. Encoded protein: CSGNTRVEAFF.

J is TRBJ2-1 and V is TRBV12-3 or TRBV12-4; a weak D match, TRBD2 (7 bases). V was cut by 6 bases and J by 10 bases, with 22 bases left in between. The length of the CDR3 is 15 residues. CDR3 nucleotide sequence: TGTGCCAGCAGCTTCTCACGTGGGGGGGGGGCAGAGCAGTTCTTC. This translates into CASSFSRGGGAEQFF.

This clonotype was recorded a few times. This rearrangement joins TRBV5-5 to TRBJ2-6; 10 bases line up with TRBD1. The CDR3 contains 16 residues. J lost 2 bases, V lost 2 bases, and 1 base had no gene match. Germline CDR1 reads SGHKS; CDR2 reads YYEKEE (reference sequence). The CDR3 sequence: CASSFGTGAGANVLTF. The CDR3 DNA sequence: TGTGCCAGCAGCTTCGGGACAGGGGCTGGGGCCAACGTCCTGACTTTC.

The chain links TRBV6-5 to TRBJ1-1; D remains ambiguous. CDR3 length: 14 amino acids. Trimming cost V 3 bases and J 0 bases, with 8 bases left between them. Germline values: CDR1 MNHEY, CDR2 SVGAGI. The CDR3 is CASSYGQLNTEAFF. For the CDR3, the DNA is TGTGCCAGCAGTTATGGGCAGCTGAACACTGAAGCTTTCTTT.

This clonotype has a handful of counts. This chain joins TRBV7-9 and TRBJ1-1; D gene unclear. The CDR3 runs 16 residues. From germline, CDR1 is SEHNR and CDR2 FQNEAQ (reference sequence). Trimming left V 0 bases short and J 1 base short, with 12 bases between. DNA of the CDR3: TGTGCCAGCAGCTTAGCGTTTGGAACTGGGAACACTGAAGCTTTCTTT. This sequence encodes CASSLAFGTGNTEAFF. The complete variable domain, with remaining parts taken from reference TRBV7-9 and TRBJ1-1, reads DTGVSQNPRHKITKRGQNVTFRCDPISEHNRLYWYRQTLGQGPEFLTYFQNEAQLEKSRLLSDRFSAERPKGSFSTLEIQRTEQGDSAMYLCASSLAFGTGNTEAFFGQGTRLTVV.

This rearrangement joins TRBV20-1 to TRBJ2-1; a weak D match, TRBD1 (6 bases). The CDR3 totals 12 residues. The V end was cut by 0 bases, the J end by 13 bases, with 13 bases between. The germline CDR1 and CDR2 sequences are DFQATT and SNEGSKA (reference sequence). CDR3 nucleotide sequence: TGCAGTGCTAGAGAGGGATTAGGGGGACAGTTCTTC. This gives the protein CSAREGLGGQFF.

The chain is built from TRBV2 and TRBJ2-2; D is possibly TRBD1 or TRBD2 (5 bases each). The V end lost 7 bases, the J end lost 4 bases, and 16 bases lay between the germline ends. CDR3 length: 15 amino acids. Germline CDR1 SNHLY, CDR2 FYNNEI. This chain's CDR3 is CASIEGSGRTGELFF. The CDR3 DNA sequence: TGTGCCAGCATAGAGGGGTCTGGACGCACCGGGGAGCTGTTTTTT.

This clonotype was found a few times. This chain joins TRBV12-3 or TRBV12-4 and TRBJ2-2; maybe TRBD2 (6 bases). The CDR3 is made up of 15 amino acids. The germline V and J ends were trimmed by 6 bases and 4 bases, with 15 bases remaining between them. This CDR3 is CASSVGGPGTGELFF. DNA for the CDR3: TGTGCCAGCAGCGTAGGAGGGCCGGGCACCGGGGAGCTGTTTTTT.

The chain carries TRBV12-3 or TRBV12-4 and TRBJ2-1; TRBD2 agrees at 11 bases. J was trimmed by 15 bases and V by 6 bases; bases with no gene match: 13. There are 14 residues in the CDR3. The CDR3 DNA is TGTGCCAGCAGCCATGCTGGTAGCGGGAGGGATCGGTTCTTC. Its translation is CASSHAGSGRDRFF.

This clonotype showed up just a few times. This chain connects TRBV5-5 to TRBJ2-1; 9 bases line up with TRBD2. CDR1 is SGHKS, CDR2 YYEKEE, per germline (reference sequence). V was pared by 0 bases and J by 11 bases, with 12 bases of the junction left unmatched. The CDR3 extends over 16 amino acids. For the CDR3, the DNA is TGTGCCAGCAGCTTGGTGTCGGCTAGCGGGAAAAGCAAGCAGTTCTTC. As protein: CASSLVSASGKSKQFF. The whole variable domain, filled in from reference TRBV5-5 and TRBJ2-1, reads DAGVTQSPTHLIKTRGQQVTLRCSPISGHKSVSWYQQVLGQGPQFIFQYYEKEERGRGNFPDRFSARQFPNYSSELNVNALLLGDSALYLCASSLVSASGKSKQFFGPGTRLTVL.

The CDR3 DNA sequence: TGCAGCGTTGGATGGACAGCCTTCGCGGAGCAGTACTTC. This encodes CSVGWTAFAEQYF. J is TRBJ2-7 and V is TRBV29-1; D possibly corresponds to TRBD1 (6 bases). V dropped 4 bases and J dropped 7 bases, with 17 bases sitting between them. In germline, CDR1 is SQVTM, CDR2 ANQGSEA. The CDR3 covers 13 residues.

This clonotype was detected a few times. The chain employs TRBV28 and TRBJ1-4; unclear D gene. Trimming stripped 6 bases from V and 8 bases from J, with 16 bases between. Germline CDR1 reads MDHEN; CDR2 reads SYDVKM. The CDR3 is 14 residues long. The CDR3 sequence is CASRGIGKEEKLFF. For the CDR3, the DNA is TGTGCCAGCAGAGGGATAGGGAAGGAAGAAAAACTGTTTTTT.

This chain connects TRBV5-1 to TRBJ2-7; 8 nucleotides agree with TRBD1. This CDR3 comprises 15 residues. Germline-derived CDR1 and CDR2 are SGHRS and YFSETQ. V was pared by 0 bases and J by 2 bases, with 4 bases of the junction left unmatched. The CDR3 region has the DNA TGCGCCAGCAGCTTGGGGTCACAGGGGGCCTACGAGCAGTACTTC. Protein sequence: CASSLGSQGAYEQYF. Variable domain in full (rest from reference TRBV5-1 and TRBJ2-7): KAGVTQTPRYLIKTRGQQVTLSCSPISGHRSVSWYQQTPGQGLQFLFEYFSETQRNKGNFPGRFSGRQFSNSRSEMNVSTLELGDSALYLCASSLGSQGAYEQYFGPGTRLTVT.

There are a few counts of this clonotype. V and J are TRBV25-1 and TRBJ1-2; D gene unclear. V lost 0 bases and J 4 bases, leaving 9 bases between the germline ends. The germline V gene encodes CDR1 MGHDK and CDR2 SYGVNS. The CDR3 extends over 14 amino acids. CDR3 bases: TGTGCCAGCAGTGAATATGTCAACAGCTATGGCTACACCTTC. Its translation is CASSEYVNSYGYTF.